These T cell receptor beta chains were read from a single sample in a study of graft-versus-host responses after intestinal transplantation. Clones were read by immunoSEQ multiplex PCR, and TCRdb kept only the in-frame ones, dropping some. The table lists approximately 81,000 clones, 80% to 90% of them singletons. These receptors' targets are unknown. The source was unstimulated CD8+ T cells sorted from spleen or lymph node cells, collected before transplant. The receptors were gathered from a human donor who was the organ donor for an intestinal transplant. Both conserved end residues are part of each CDR3.

cdr3_aa	v_call	j_call
CSALSGGYEQYF	TRBV29-1	TRBJ2-7
CASSEYRQATNYGYTF	TRBV10-2	TRBJ1-2
CASSHVGRGRYTNYGYTF	TRBV14	TRBJ1-2
CASSSSSQNSNQPQHF	TRBV11-2	TRBJ1-5
CASSGDWTGAHEQFF	TRBV2	TRBJ2-1
CASSFIGGGWTGELFF	TRBV11-2	TRBJ2-2
CASRLGKGARNQPQHF	TRBV12-2	TRBJ1-5
CASSLWGTGGYNEQFF	TRBV28	TRBJ2-1
CASGGQDTGANVLTF	TRBV28	TRBJ2-6
CASSPQGSAYEQYF	TRBV27	TRBJ2-7
CASTPGGEQFF	TRBV19	TRBJ2-1
CASSHPQGYEQYF	TRBV27	TRBJ2-7
CASSHNLGRFGGGSSYEQYF	TRBV4-1	TRBJ2-7
CASSDIGLSEAFF	TRBV25-1	TRBJ1-1
CASSQAARAPYEQYF	TRBV4-1	TRBJ2-7
CASSVGTSVDEQFF	TRBV9	TRBJ2-1
CASSSKTGPYEQYF	TRBV6-5	TRBJ2-7
CASSPGAGTDTQYF	TRBV18	TRBJ2-3
CASSDSSSYNSPLHF	TRBV5-6	TRBJ1-6
CASSSGLAYQETQYF	TRBV27	TRBJ2-5
CASSYTDRGLNQPQHF	TRBV6-5	TRBJ1-5
CASSLVSGRQLQPEAFF	TRBV5-1	TRBJ1-1
CSARGSSGYTF	TRBV20-1	TRBJ1-2
CAGSFQGGSKVAFF	TRBV27	TRBJ1-1
CASSQGDWDIQYF	TRBV9	TRBJ2-4
CASSLGAGGHEQYF	TRBV5-4	TRBJ2-7
CASSPPSGVYEQYF	TRBV18	-
CASSFDPNTEAFF	TRBV7-8	TRBJ1-1
CAWSEGPQGNEQYF	TRBV30	TRBJ2-7
CASSETGGAYEQYF	TRBV6-1	TRBJ2-7
CASSERRSSYNEQFF	TRBV10-1	TRBJ2-1
CASSPSVGRRTDTQYF	TRBV4-2	TRBJ2-3
CAWSVEGYEAFF	TRBV30	TRBJ1-1
CASSYTGLINEKLFF	TRBV27	TRBJ1-4
CASSQDGTGGLGNEQFF	TRBV4-1	TRBJ2-1
CASSLVAGGQETQYF	TRBV27	TRBJ2-5
CASSVNSYEQYF	TRBV7-9	TRBJ2-7
CASSAGGQGYTF	TRBV7-2	TRBJ1-2
CASSFAGGELFF	TRBV5-1	TRBJ2-2
CASSLNQGTDGYTF	TRBV5-1	TRBJ1-2
CASSLSGTGSESFF	TRBV7-3	TRBJ1-1
CASSQGGRQFF	TRBV7-3	TRBJ2-1
CASSPTGSYGYTF	TRBV27	TRBJ1-2
CASSLGVWDTDTQYF	TRBV27	TRBJ2-3
CASSLDGGTSGGGNEQFF	TRBV11-2	TRBJ2-1
CAFSEGFLIYSNQPQHF	TRBV30	TRBJ1-5
CASSSAYPGHNTEAFF	TRBV6-6	TRBJ1-1
CASSSQGSSSTDTQYF	TRBV27	TRBJ2-3